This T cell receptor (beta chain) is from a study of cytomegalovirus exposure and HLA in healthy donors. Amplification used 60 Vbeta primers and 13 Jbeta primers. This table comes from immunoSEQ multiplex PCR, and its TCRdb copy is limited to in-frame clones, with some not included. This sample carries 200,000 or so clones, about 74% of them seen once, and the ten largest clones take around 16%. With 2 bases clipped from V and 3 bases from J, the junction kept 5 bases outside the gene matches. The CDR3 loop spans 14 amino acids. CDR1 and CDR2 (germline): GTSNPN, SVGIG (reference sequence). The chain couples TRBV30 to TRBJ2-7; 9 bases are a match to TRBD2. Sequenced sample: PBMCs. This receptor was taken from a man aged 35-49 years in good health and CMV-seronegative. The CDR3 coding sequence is TGTGCCTGGAGTTGGGCGGGAGGGCACTACGAGCAGTACTTC. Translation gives CAWSWAGGHYEQYF.